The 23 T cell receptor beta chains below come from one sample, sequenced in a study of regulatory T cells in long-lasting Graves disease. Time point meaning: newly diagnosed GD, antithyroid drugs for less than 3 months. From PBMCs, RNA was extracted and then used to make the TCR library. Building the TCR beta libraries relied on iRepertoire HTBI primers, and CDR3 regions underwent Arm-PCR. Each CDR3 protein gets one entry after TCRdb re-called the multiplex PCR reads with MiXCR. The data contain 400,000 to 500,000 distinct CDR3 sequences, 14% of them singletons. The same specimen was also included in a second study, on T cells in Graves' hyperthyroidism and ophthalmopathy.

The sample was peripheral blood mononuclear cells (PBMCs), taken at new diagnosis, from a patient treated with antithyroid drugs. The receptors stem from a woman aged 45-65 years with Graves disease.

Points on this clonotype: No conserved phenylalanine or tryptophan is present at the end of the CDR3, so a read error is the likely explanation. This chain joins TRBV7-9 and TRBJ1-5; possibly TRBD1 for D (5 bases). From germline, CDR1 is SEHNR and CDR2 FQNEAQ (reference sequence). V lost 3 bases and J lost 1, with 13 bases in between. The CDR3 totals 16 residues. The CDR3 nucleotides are TGTGCCAGCAGCTTGAGTATGGGGGAGAGCAATCAGCCCCAGCATTTG. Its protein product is CASSLSMGESNQPQHL.

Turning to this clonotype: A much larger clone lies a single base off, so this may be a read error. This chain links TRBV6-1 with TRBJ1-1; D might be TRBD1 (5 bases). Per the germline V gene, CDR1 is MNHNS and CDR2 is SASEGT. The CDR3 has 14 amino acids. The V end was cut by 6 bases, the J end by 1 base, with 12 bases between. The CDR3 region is CASRLGRTNTEAFF. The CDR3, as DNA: TGTGCCAGCAGGCTGGGACGGACGAACACTGAAGCTTTCTTT.

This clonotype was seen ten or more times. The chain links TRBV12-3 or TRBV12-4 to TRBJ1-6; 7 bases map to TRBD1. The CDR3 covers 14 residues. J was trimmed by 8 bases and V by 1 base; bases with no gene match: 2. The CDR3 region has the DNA TGTGCCAGCAGTTTAGGACAGGGCGATTCACCCCTCCACTTT. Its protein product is CASSLGQGDSPLHF.

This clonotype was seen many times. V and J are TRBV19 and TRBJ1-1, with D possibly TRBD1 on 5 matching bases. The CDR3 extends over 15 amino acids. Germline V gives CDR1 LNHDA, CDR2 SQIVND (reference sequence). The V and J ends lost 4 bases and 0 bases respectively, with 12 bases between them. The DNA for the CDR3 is TGTGCCAGTAGTACGGGGGGAACGGTGAACACTGAAGCTTTCTTT. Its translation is CASSTGGTVNTEAFF.

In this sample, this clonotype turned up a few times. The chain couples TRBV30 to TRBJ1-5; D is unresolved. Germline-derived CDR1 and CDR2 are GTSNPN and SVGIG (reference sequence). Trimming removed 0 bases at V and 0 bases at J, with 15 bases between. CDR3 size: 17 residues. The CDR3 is CAWSVSSKAYSNQPQHF. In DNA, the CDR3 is TGTGCCTGGAGTGTTAGTAGTAAGGCCTATAGCAATCAGCCCCAGCATTTT. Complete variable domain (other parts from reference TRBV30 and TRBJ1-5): SQTIHQWPATLVQPVGSPLSLECTVEGTSNPNLYWYRQAAGRGLQLLFYSVGIGQISSEVPQNLSASRPQDRQFILSSKKLLLSDSGFYLCAWSVSSKAYSNQPQHFGDGTRLSIL.

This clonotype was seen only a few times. The CDR3 sequence: CASSPSRSGNTIYF. CDR3 DNA sequence: TGTGCCAGCAGCCCCTCAAGATCTGGAAACACCATATATTTT. This sequence joins TRBV12-3 or TRBV12-4 and TRBJ1-3; D call uncertain. The CDR3 runs 14 residues. Trimming pared 6 bases from V and 1 base from J, leaving 10 bases between.

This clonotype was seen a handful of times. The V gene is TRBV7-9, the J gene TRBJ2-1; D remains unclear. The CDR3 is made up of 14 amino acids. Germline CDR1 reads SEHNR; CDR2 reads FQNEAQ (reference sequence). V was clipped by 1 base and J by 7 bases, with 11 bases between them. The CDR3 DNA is TGTGCCAGCAGCTTAGTGTTCCTCGAGAATGAGCAGTTCTTC. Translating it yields CASSLVFLENEQFF.

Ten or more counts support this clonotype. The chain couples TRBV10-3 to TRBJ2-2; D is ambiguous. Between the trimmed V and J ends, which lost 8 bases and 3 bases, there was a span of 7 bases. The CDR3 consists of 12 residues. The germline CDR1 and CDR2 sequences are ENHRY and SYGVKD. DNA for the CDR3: TGTGCCATCGGGCCCCACACCGGGGAGCTGTTTTTT. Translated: CAIGPHTGELFF.

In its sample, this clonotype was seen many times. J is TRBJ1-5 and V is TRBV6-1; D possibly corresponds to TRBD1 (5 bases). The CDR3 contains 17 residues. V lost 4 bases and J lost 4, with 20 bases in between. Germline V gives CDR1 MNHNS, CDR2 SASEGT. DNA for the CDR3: TGTGCCAGCAGTGTGCAGGGAGGGCCTATTGGGAATCAGCCCCAGCATTTT. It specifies CASSVQGGPIGNQPQHF.

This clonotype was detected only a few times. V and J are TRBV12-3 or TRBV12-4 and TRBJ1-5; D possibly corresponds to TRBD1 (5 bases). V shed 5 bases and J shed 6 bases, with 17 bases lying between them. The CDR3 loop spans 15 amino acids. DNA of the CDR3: TGTGCCAGCAGTCTACGGACGGGGACGCCTCAGCCCCAGCATTTT. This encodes CASSLRTGTPQPQHF.

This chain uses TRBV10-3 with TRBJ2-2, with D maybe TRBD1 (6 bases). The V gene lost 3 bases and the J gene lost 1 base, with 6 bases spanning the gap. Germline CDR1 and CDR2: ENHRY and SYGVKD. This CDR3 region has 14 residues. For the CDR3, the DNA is TGTGCCATCAGTGACAGGGGGAACACCGGGGAGCTGTTTTTT. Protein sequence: CAISDRGNTGELFF.

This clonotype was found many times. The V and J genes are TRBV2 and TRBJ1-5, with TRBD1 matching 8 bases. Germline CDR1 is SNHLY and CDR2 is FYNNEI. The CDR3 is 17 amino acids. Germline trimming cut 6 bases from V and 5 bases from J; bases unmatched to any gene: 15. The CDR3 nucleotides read TGTGCCAGCAGGGACCGAGTGACAGGGGTTGGGGATCAGCCCCAGCATTTT. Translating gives CASRDRVTGVGDQPQHF.

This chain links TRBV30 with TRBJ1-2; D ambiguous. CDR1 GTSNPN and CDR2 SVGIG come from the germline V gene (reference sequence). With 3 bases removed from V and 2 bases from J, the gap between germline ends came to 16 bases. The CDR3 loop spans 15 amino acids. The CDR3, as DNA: TGTGCCTGGAGGGGCCCCGCAGAAGGGAACTATGGCTACACCTTC. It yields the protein CAWRGPAEGNYGYTF.

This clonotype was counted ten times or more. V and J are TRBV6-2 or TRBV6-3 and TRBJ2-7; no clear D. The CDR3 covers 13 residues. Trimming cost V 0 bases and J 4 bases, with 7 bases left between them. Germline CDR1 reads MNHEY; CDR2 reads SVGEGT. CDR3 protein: CASSYSGRYEQYF. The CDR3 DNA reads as TGTGCCAGCAGTTACTCGGGTCGTTACGAGCAGTACTTC.

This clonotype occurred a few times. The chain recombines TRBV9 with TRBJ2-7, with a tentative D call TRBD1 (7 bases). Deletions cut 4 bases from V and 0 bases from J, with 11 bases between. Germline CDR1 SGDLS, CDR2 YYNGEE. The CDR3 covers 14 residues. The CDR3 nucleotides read TGTGCCAGCAGCCCAGGGGGGAACTCCTACGAGCAGTACTTC. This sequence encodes CASSPGGNSYEQYF.

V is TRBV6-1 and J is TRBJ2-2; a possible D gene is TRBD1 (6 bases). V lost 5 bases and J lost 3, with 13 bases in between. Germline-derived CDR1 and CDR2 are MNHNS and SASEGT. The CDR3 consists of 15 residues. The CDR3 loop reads CASSRSNRDTGELFF. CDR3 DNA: TGTGCCAGCAGTAGATCAAACAGGGACACCGGGGAGCTGTTTTTT.

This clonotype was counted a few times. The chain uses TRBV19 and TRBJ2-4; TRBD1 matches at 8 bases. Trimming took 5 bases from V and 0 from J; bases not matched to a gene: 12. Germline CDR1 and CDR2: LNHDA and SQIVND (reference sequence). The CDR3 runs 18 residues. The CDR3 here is CASSLRDRTPKAKNIQYF. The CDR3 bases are TGTGCCAGTAGTCTCCGGGACAGGACCCCCAAAGCCAAAAACATTCAGTACTTC.

The CDR3: CASSLSSGISDTQYF. CDR3 DNA sequence: TGTGCCAGCAGCTTATCTAGCGGGATTTCTGATACGCAGTATTTT. The chain carries TRBV7-2 and TRBJ2-3; 9 bases line up with TRBD2. Germline trimming cut 2 bases from V and 6 bases from J; bases unmatched to any gene: 6. This CDR3 contains 15 residues. CDR1 SGHTA and CDR2 FQGNSA come from the germline V gene.

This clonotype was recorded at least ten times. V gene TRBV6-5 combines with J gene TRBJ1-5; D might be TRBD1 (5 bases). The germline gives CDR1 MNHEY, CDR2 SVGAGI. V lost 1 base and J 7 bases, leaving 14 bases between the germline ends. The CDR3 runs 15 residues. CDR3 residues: CASSYLPGRGQPQHF. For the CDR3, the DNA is TGTGCCAGCAGTTACTTGCCGGGGCGGGGACAGCCCCAGCATTTT.

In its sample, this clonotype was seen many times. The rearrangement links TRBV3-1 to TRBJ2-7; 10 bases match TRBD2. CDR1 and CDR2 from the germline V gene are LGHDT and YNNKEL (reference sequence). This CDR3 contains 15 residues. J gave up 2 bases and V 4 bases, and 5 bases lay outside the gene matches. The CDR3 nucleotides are TGTGCCAGCAGCCTAAAACTAGCGGGACCCTACGAGCAGTACTTC. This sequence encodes CASSLKLAGPYEQYF.

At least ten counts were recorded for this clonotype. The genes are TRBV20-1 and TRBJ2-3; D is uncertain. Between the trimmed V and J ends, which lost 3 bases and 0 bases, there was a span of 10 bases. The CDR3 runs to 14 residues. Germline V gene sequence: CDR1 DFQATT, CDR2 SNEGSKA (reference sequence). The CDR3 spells CSARPFTSTDTQYF. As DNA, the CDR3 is TGCAGTGCTAGGCCGTTTACTAGCACAGATACGCAGTATTTT.

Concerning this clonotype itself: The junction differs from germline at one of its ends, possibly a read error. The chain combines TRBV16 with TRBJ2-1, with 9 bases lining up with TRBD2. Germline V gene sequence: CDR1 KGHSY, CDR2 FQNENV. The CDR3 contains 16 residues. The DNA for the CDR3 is TGTGCCAGCAGCCCGACTGGGGCGGGAGGGCCCAATGGGCAGTTCTTC. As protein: CASSPTGAGGPNGQFF.

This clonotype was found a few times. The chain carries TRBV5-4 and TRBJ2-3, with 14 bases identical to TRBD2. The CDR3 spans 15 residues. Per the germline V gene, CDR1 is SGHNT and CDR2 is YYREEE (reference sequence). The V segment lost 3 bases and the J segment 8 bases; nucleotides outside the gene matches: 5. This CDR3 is CASSWGLAGAPTQYF. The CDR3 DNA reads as TGTGCCAGCAGCTGGGGACTAGCGGGAGCGCCTACGCAGTATTTT.